Listed here are 23 T cell receptor beta chains from one sample, sequenced in a study of vaccination effects on CD4 cells after COVID-19. ViraFEST assay sequencing came after antigen-specific CD4+ T cells were expanded with viral peptide pools. Following culture for about ten days, CD4+ T cells were isolated. All study participants received two doses of BNT162b2 or mRNA-1273 vaccine. Here immunoSEQ multiplex PCR was the method, and the copy in TCRdb shows in-frame clones only, minus some. There are about 64,000 clones in the sample; around 80% occur only once, and 1.5% to 2% lies in the top ten. Their cognate antigens are unknown. The source was CD4+ T cells from PBMCs cultured with HCoV-OC43 spike peptides, collected after COVID-19 vaccination. Subset indicated: HCoV-OC43 spike overlapping peptide pool stimulation. The receptors stem from a human donor who received a COVID-19 vaccine.

The CDR3: CASSPSLRSGGTDTQYF. CDR3 nucleotide sequence: TGTGCCAGCAGCCCGTCCCTTAGGAGCGGGGGTACAGATACGCAGTATTTT. V usage is TRBV7-8 and J usage is TRBJ2-3; 8 nucleotides line up with TRBD2. CDR3 size: 17 residues. Germline-derived CDR1 and CDR2 are SGHVS and FQNEAQ. V was pared by 5 bases and J by 3 bases, with 13 bases of the junction left unmatched. Drawing the rest from reference TRBV7-8 and TRBJ2-3, the complete variable domain is GAGVSQSPRYKVAKRGQDVALRCDPISGHVSLFWYQQALGQGPEFLTYFQNEAQLDKSGLPSDRFFAERPEGSVSTLKIQRTQQEDSAVYLCASSPSLRSGGTDTQYFGPGTRLTVL.

This chain uses TRBV6-5 with TRBJ1-1; D not certain. The V gene's germline CDR1 is MNHEY and CDR2 SVGAGI. V was pared by 0 bases and J by 3 bases, with 11 bases between. This CDR3 spans 15 amino acids. CDR3: CASSYSSLWDTEAFF. CDR3 nucleotide sequence: TGTGCCAGCAGTTACTCGTCACTGTGGGACACTGAAGCTTTCTTT.

The V and J genes are TRBV15 and TRBJ1-2, with D hard to call. CDR1 is LNHNV and CDR2 is YYDKDF in the germline V gene (reference sequence). V lost 1 base and J lost 1, with 7 bases in between. The CDR3 totals 14 residues. CDR3 loop: CATSRGTDNYGYTF. The CDR3 coding sequence is TGTGCCACCAGCAGAGGTACAGATAACTATGGCTACACCTTC.

The chain is built from TRBV27 and TRBJ1-2; the match to TRBD1 covers 8 bases. V gave up 4 bases and J gave up 4 bases; unmatched junction bases: 5. The germline CDR1 and CDR2 sequences are MNHEY and SMNVEV (reference sequence). This CDR3 comprises 14 residues. The CDR3 spells CASSSSDRVYGYTF. CDR3 nucleotide sequence: TGTGCCAGCAGTTCCTCGGACAGGGTCTATGGCTACACCTTC.

This chain links TRBV10-3 with TRBJ2-7; tentatively, D is TRBD1 or TRBD2 (5 bases each). The germline CDR1 and CDR2 sequences are ENHRY and SYGVKD. This CDR3 is 15 amino acids long. V lost 4 bases, J lost 2 bases, and 15 bases lay in between. CDR3 sequence (DNA): TGTGCCATCAGTGCGGGACCGGGACGGCCCTACGAGCAGTACGTC. Its translation: CAISAGPGRPYEQYV.

J is TRBJ1-3 and V is TRBV30, with 7 bases that match TRBD1. The CDR3 spans 15 residues. Trimming cost V 3 bases and J 0 bases; bases outside gene matches: 5. Germline assignment: CDR1 GTSNPN and CDR2 SVGIG (reference sequence). In DNA form, the CDR3 reads TGTGCCTGGAGGGACAGGCAAAACTCTGGAAACACCATATATTTT. Translated, it gives CAWRDRQNSGNTIYF.

This clone has just a few counts. This chain links TRBV30 with TRBJ2-1, with D possibly TRBD1 on 5 matching bases. The V end was cut by 5 bases, the J end by 4 bases, with 9 bases between. CDR3 size: 12 residues. Germline V gene data show CDR1 as GTSNPN and CDR2 as SVGIG (reference sequence). The CDR3 DNA sequence: TGTGCCTGGCAGGGCTTTTACAATGAGCAGTTCTTC. Encoded protein: CAWQGFYNEQFF.

This clone was counted between two and nine times. This sequence joins TRBV6-5 and TRBJ1-1; maybe TRBD1 (5 bases). CDR1 is MNHEY, CDR2 SVGAGI, per germline. The CDR3 is 13 residues long. The germline V and J ends were trimmed by 4 bases and 4 bases, with 10 bases remaining between them. In DNA form, the CDR3 reads TGTGCCAGCAGTTCCATTCAGGGCACTGAAGCTTTCTTT. It specifies CASSSIQGTEAFF.

V usage is TRBV23-1 and J usage is TRBJ1-6; no clear D. TRBV23-1 is sorted into the ORF group, with uncertain function. The CDR3 runs 17 residues. Trimming stripped 2 bases from V and 4 bases from J, with 15 bases between. The CDR3 here is CASSQSPIEPYNSPLHF. The CDR3 nucleotides read TGCGCCAGCAGTCAAAGTCCCATAGAGCCATATAATTCACCCCTCCACTTT.

This clone was counted only a few times. The chain couples TRBV7-3 to TRBJ1-2; no clear D gene. Germline V gene lookup returns CDR1 SGHTA and CDR2 FQGTGA. This CDR3 contains 13 residues. Trimming removed 4 bases from V and 8 bases from J, with 14 bases in between. The CDR3 reads CASSSRTGSGYTF. CDR3 in DNA: TGTGCCAGCAGCTCCAGGACGGGGTCGGGCTACACCTTC.

The chain links TRBV7-3 to TRBJ2-3; D is uncertain. The CDR3 spans 13 residues. Per the germline V gene, CDR1 is SGHTA and CDR2 is FQGTGA. V dropped 6 bases and J dropped 6 bases, with 13 bases sitting between them. Here the CDR3 reads CASSQRPRDTQYF. For the CDR3, the DNA is TGTGCCAGCAGTCAAAGGCCTAGGGATACGCAGTATTTT.

This clone was seen a handful of times. The V gene is TRBV7-8, the J gene TRBJ1-3, with D perhaps TRBD1 (6 bases). V gave up 1 base and J gave up 8 bases, with 9 bases separating them. The germline CDR1 and CDR2 sequences are SGHVS and FQNEAQ. This CDR3 is built from 13 residues. The CDR3 sequence is CASSLDRVHTIYF. DNA of the CDR3: TGTGCCAGCAGCTTAGACAGGGTGCACACCATATATTTT.

The CDR3 sequence: CASSPVQGKGDTEAFF. The CDR3 region has the DNA TGCGCCAGCAGCCCAGTCCAGGGAAAAGGCGACACTGAAGCTTTCTTT. The chain couples TRBV4-1 to TRBJ1-1; D is perhaps TRBD1 (5 bases). The CDR3 covers 16 residues. Germline CDR1 reads MGHRA; CDR2 reads YSYEKL. V was cut by 4 bases and J by 3 bases, with 18 bases left in between.

This chain links TRBV6-2 or TRBV6-3 with TRBJ1-4; D unresolved. Germline-derived CDR1 and CDR2 are MNHEY and SVGEGT. This CDR3 is built from 17 residues. V lost 2 bases to trimming and J lost 1 base, with 14 bases between them. The CDR3 bases are TGTGCCAGCAGTTACCCGGCTTTTAGGAGAACTAATGAAAAACTGTTTTTT. The encoded protein is CASSYPAFRRTNEKLFF.

The chain is built from TRBV25-1 and TRBJ1-4; D not certain. The CDR3 spans 17 residues. V lost 3 bases, J lost 3 bases, and 17 bases lay in between. From germline, CDR1 is MGHDK and CDR2 SYGVNS. The CDR3 loop reads CASSDRLVSGPNEKLFF. The CDR3 nucleotides read TGTGCCAGCAGTGACCGCCTCGTCTCAGGCCCTAATGAAAAACTGTTTTTT.

The gene calls are TRBV28 and TRBJ2-2; D gene ambiguous. V lost 7 bases and J lost 1, with 7 bases in between. CDR3 length equals 13 residues. Looked up from germline, CDR1 is MDHEN and CDR2 is SYDVKM. Here the CDR3 DNA reads TGTGCCAGCATCTACAGGAACACCGGGGAGCTGTTTTTT. Translation gives CASIYRNTGELFF.

V gene TRBV19 combines with J gene TRBJ1-5; no definite D call. The germline V and J ends were trimmed by 3 bases and 3 bases, with 9 bases remaining between them. Germline-derived CDR1 and CDR2 are LNHDA and SQIVND (reference sequence). The CDR3 runs 14 residues. As DNA, the CDR3 is TGTGCCAGTAGTATGGTGGACGCCAATCAGCCCCAGCATTTT. The encoded protein is CASSMVDANQPQHF.

The gene calls are TRBV27 and TRBJ2-1; 11 positions agree with TRBD2. After removal of 6 bases from V and 4 bases from J, the junction contained 2 bases not matched to a gene. Germline loops: CDR1 MNHEY, CDR2 SMNVEV (reference sequence). The CDR3 runs to 14 residues. For the CDR3, the DNA is TGTGCCAGCAGACTAGCGGGGGCGTACAATGAGCAGTTCTTC. Amino acids: CASRLAGAYNEQFF.

In the case of this clone: The DNA is left out, because the CDR3 cannot be placed on it with certainty; the CDR3 is given as TCRdb lists it. The chain employs TRBV5-5 and TRBJ2-2; the table's D gene call, TRBD2, was not cross checked with the DNA. The CDR3 region is 16 residues in length, termini included. From germline, CDR1 is SGHKS and CDR2 YYEKEE (reference sequence). CDR3 region: CASSQFFGVKAGELFF.

The genes are TRBV7-3 and TRBJ2-1; D unclear. This CDR3 region has 14 residues. CDR1 is SGHTA and CDR2 is FQGTGA in the germline V gene. The V end lost 2 bases, the J end lost 9 bases, and 14 bases lay between the germline ends. CDR3 loop: CASSLSSGGSEQFF. In DNA form, the CDR3 reads TGTGCCAGCAGCTTATCGTCCGGTGGCAGTGAGCAGTTCTTC.

This chain's CDR3 is CASTPRGSAFYGYTF. The CDR3, as DNA: TGTGCCAGCACCCCGAGGGGTTCAGCTTTCTATGGCTACACCTTC. The chain couples TRBV6-2 or TRBV6-3 to TRBJ1-2; perhaps TRBD1 as D (5 bases). CDR1 and CDR2 (germline): MNHEY, SVGEGT. V was cut by 7 bases and J by 4 bases, with 19 bases left in between. The CDR3 is 15 residues long.

As DNA, the CDR3 is TGTGCCAGCAGCTTAAGGGACAACGGGGAGCTGTTTTTT. Translating gives CASSLRDNGELFF. The chain is built from TRBV7-3 and TRBJ2-2; tentatively, D is TRBD1 (6 bases). Trimming removed 1 base at V and 7 bases at J, with 7 bases between. This CDR3 has 13 residues. CDR1 and CDR2 (germline): SGHTA, FQGTGA. Full variable domain (outside the CDR3, taken from reference TRBV7-3 and TRBJ2-2): GAGVSQTPSNKVTEKGKYVELRCDPISGHTALYWYRQSLGQGPEFLIYFQGTGAADDSGLPNDRFFAVRPEGSVSTLKIQRTERGDSAVYLCASSLRDNGELFFGEGSRLTVL.

This clone was picked up a small number of times. The chain has TRBV29-1 and TRBJ1-1; 8 positions agree with TRBD1. The CDR3 is 12 residues long. Losses at the gene ends were 7 bases for V and 1 base for J; bases not matched to a gene: 2. Germline assignment: CDR1 SQVTM and CDR2 ANQGSEA. CDR3 nucleotide sequence: TGCAGCGGTGGGACAGGGAACACTGAAGCTTTCTTT. Translating gives CSGGTGNTEAFF.